These 22 T cell receptor beta chains were all obtained from the same sample, sequenced in a study of T-cell memory formation after mild COVID-19. TCRdb reprocessed the 5' RACE reads via MiXCR and lists one record per CDR3 protein. The sample gives about 360,000 distinct CDR3 sequences, 14% of which show up once; 22% is in the top ten. Specimen: PBMCs or a T cell subset sorted from them (not recorded which). These receptors were taken from a man in his late teens or twenties who had mild COVID-19 (a few samples of this study predate the infection). Cell type and time point are not known.

The sample holds a few counts of this clonotype. This chain uses TRBV29-1 with TRBJ1-2, with 7 bases that match TRBD1. CDR1 SQVTM and CDR2 ANQGSEA come from the germline V gene. This CDR3 has 12 residues. V lost 7 bases to trimming and J lost 4 bases; unmatched junction nucleotides: 6. CDR3 nucleotides: TGCAGCGGCAGACAGGGCGCCTATGGCTACACCTTC. This sequence encodes CSGRQGAYGYTF.

This clonotype was observed a few times. This rearrangement joins TRBV5-1 to TRBJ1-4, with no clear D. Germline V CDR1 and CDR2: SGHRS, YFSETQ. The V end lost 4 bases, the J end lost 4 bases, and 11 bases lay between the germline ends. This CDR3 comprises 14 residues. This CDR3 reads CASSPRRDNEKLFF. Here the CDR3 DNA reads TGCGCCAGCAGCCCCCGACGGGATAATGAAAAACTGTTTTTT.

This rearrangement joins TRBV6-2 or TRBV6-3 to TRBJ2-2; D unresolved. The V end was cut by 2 bases, the J end by 7 bases, with 5 bases between. The V gene's germline CDR1 is MNHEY and CDR2 SVGEGT. The CDR3 loop spans 12 amino acids. The CDR3 nucleotides read TGTGCCAGCAGTTACGGTTTCGGGGAGCTGTTTTTT. The encoded protein is CASSYGFGELFF.

This chain joins TRBV7-2 and TRBJ2-1; D might be TRBD1 (6 bases). The length of the CDR3 is 14 residues. Germline assignment: CDR1 SGHTA and CDR2 FQGNSA. Deletions cut 5 bases from V and 5 bases from J, with 13 bases between. CDR3 residues: CASSLWTVDNEQFF. DNA of the CDR3: TGTGCCAGCAGCCTTTGGACAGTCGACAATGAGCAGTTCTTC.

This clonotype has just a few counts. The V gene is TRBV5-8, the J gene TRBJ2-2, with D unclear. V shed 4 bases and J shed 4 bases, with 14 bases lying between them. The germline V gene has CDR1 SGHTS and CDR2 YDEGEE. The CDR3 is made up of 15 amino acids. CDR3 nucleotide sequence: TGTGCCAGCAGCCACATAGTGGCCTCCACCGGGGAGCTGTTTTTT. Its protein product is CASSHIVASTGELFF. The entire variable domain, with the rest obtained from reference TRBV5-8 and TRBJ2-2, is as follows: EAGVTQSPTHLIKTRGQQATLRCSPISGHTSVYWYQQALGLGLQFLLWYDEGEERNRGNFPPRFSGRQFPNYSSELNVNALELEDSALYLCASSHIVASTGELFFGEGSRLTVL.

The table lists this clonotype with a few counts. The junction shows a germline mismatch at one end, possibly a read error. The chain employs TRBV12-3 or TRBV12-4 and TRBJ2-3; D call uncertain. The CDR3 has 14 residues. The CDR3: CASRQDFYTDMQYF. CDR3 coding DNA: TGTGCCAGCAGGCAGGATTTTTACACAGATATGCAGTATTTT.

CDR3 in DNA: TGTGCCACCGGTTATGCGGCACTCACAGATACGCAGTATTTT. This translates into CATGYAALTDTQYF. The genes are TRBV3-1 and TRBJ2-3; D is unclear. Looked up from germline, CDR1 is LGHDT and CDR2 is YNNKEL (reference sequence). V was cut by 10 bases and J by 2 bases, with 16 bases left in between. CDR3 length: 14 residues.

V gene TRBV6-6 combines with J gene TRBJ1-6, with 7 bases identical to TRBD1. Looked up from germline, CDR1 is MNHNY and CDR2 is SVGAGI (reference sequence). V was clipped by 6 bases and J by 10 bases; unmatched bases: 9. The CDR3 runs to 14 residues. CDR3 coding DNA: TGTGCCAGCAGGCGGACAGGACAGATCTCACCCCTCCACTTT. It specifies CASRRTGQISPLHF.

The chain uses TRBV9 and TRBJ2-3; D may be TRBD1 (5 bases). CDR1 is SGDLS, CDR2 YYNGEE, per germline. Trimming left V 5 bases short and J 4 bases short, with 17 bases between. The CDR3 has 15 residues. The CDR3 DNA follows: TGTGCCAGCAGTGGGGCCCATGGGGCGGCAGATACGCAGTATTTT. Its translation: CASSGAHGAADTQYF.

The rearrangement joins TRBV4-2 to TRBJ2-3, with 10 bases identical to TRBD2. V gave up 0 bases and J gave up 8 bases; unmatched junction bases: 5. The CDR3 is made up of 15 amino acids. CDR1 and CDR2 (germline): LGHNA, YNFKEQ. CDR3 DNA: TGTGCCAGCAGCCAAGATGGAGCGGGGGGGCGTACGCAGTATTTT. Protein product: CASSQDGAGGRTQYF.

The rearrangement links TRBV7-2 to TRBJ2-3, with a tentative D call TRBD1 (5 bases). Trimming stripped 7 bases from V and 1 base from J, with 9 bases between. The germline gives CDR1 SGHTA, CDR2 FQGNSA. CDR3 length: 13 residues. CDR3 protein: CASTWGGTDTQYF. The CDR3 region has the DNA TGTGCCAGCACCTGGGGCGGCACAGATACGCAGTATTTT.

This chain links TRBV15 with TRBJ2-2, with 7 bases aligning to TRBD1. Germline lookup yields CDR1 LNHNV and CDR2 YYDKDF (reference sequence). The length of the CDR3 is 15 residues. V dropped 0 bases and J dropped 5; count of bases not matched to a gene: 3. The chain's CDR3 is CATSRDTGQTGELFF. The CDR3 region has the DNA TGTGCCACCAGCAGAGATACGGGACAGACCGGGGAGCTGTTTTTT.

Only a few counts were recorded for this clonotype. The genes are TRBV6-6 and TRBJ1-5; D remains ambiguous. Between the trimmed V and J ends, which lost 3 bases and 7 bases, there was a span of 13 bases. The CDR3 loop spans 14 amino acids. Germline CDR1 is MNHNY and CDR2 is SVGAGI (reference sequence). CDR3 nucleotide sequence: TGTGCCAGCAGTTATGCAGAATCTCACCAGCCCCAGCATTTT. Its protein product is CASSYAESHQPQHF.

The table lists this clonotype with a few counts. The chain uses TRBV19 and TRBJ2-1; possibly TRBD1 for D (5 bases). Trimming shortened V by 6 bases and J by 0 bases, and 12 bases separated the two germline ends. CDR3 size: 15 residues. Germline lookup yields CDR1 LNHDA and CDR2 SQIVND (reference sequence). CDR3 loop: CASSERDSSYNEQFF. The CDR3 bases are TGTGCCAGTAGCGAGCGCGACAGCTCCTACAATGAGCAGTTCTTC.

The chain carries TRBV7-6 and TRBJ2-1; D is perhaps TRBD1 (6 bases). Germline CDR1 is SGHVS and CDR2 is FNYEAQ. This CDR3 is 14 amino acids long. Trimming removed 5 bases from V and 9 bases from J, with 17 bases in between. CDR3 amino acids: CASSVSLGASEQFF. DNA of the CDR3: TGTGCCAGCAGCGTCTCTCTGGGGGCCTCTGAGCAGTTCTTC.

J is TRBJ2-1 and V is TRBV2, with D possibly being TRBD1 or TRBD2 (6 bases each). Germline V lookup: CDR1 SNHLY, CDR2 FYNNEI. This CDR3 is 12 amino acids long. V was shortened by 8 bases and J by 5 bases, with 10 bases between the two germline ends. CDR3 coding DNA: TGTGCCAGCGAGGGGGGTCACAATGAGCAGTTCTTC. Amino acid sequence: CASEGGHNEQFF. Variable domain in full (rest from reference TRBV2 and TRBJ2-1): EPEVTQTPSHQVTQMGQEVILRCVPISNHLYFYWYRQILGQKVEFLVSFYNNEISEKSEIFDDQFSVERPDGSNFTLKIRSTKLEDSAMYFCASEGGHNEQFFGPGTRLTVL.

In its sample, this clonotype was seen many times. The chain carries TRBV4-1 and TRBJ1-1; unclear D gene. CDR3 length equals 13 residues. CDR1 and CDR2 from the germline V gene are MGHRA and YSYEKL. Trimming took 4 bases from V and 11 from J, leaving 17 bases between them. For the CDR3, the DNA is TGCGCCAGCAGCCCTCTTGGTTCGACTGGGGCTTTCTTT. It is translated as CASSPLGSTGAFF.

This clonotype showed up many times. This chain connects TRBV29-1 to TRBJ2-1; tentative D call: TRBD2 (6 bases). CDR3 size: 13 residues. The V gene lost 7 bases and the J gene lost 6 bases, with 16 bases spanning the gap. Germline V gives CDR1 SQVTM, CDR2 ANQGSEA. CDR3 in amino acids: CSGQPGDFNEQFF. CDR3 DNA sequence: TGCAGCGGACAGCCGGGGGATTTCAATGAGCAGTTCTTC.

This clonotype has only a few counts. V usage is TRBV4-2 and J usage is TRBJ2-3; possibly TRBD1 or TRBD2 for D (5 bases each). Germline values: CDR1 LGHNA, CDR2 YNFKEQ. The germline V and J ends were trimmed by 1 base and 2 bases, with 7 bases remaining between them. The CDR3 contains 14 residues. CDR3 nucleotides: TGTGCCAGCAGCCAAGCCGGGACCACAGATACGCAGTATTTT. As protein: CASSQAGTTDTQYF.

A few counts support this clonotype. The chain combines TRBV9 with TRBJ1-1; no firm D call. Trimming removed 0 bases from V and 0 bases from J, with 6 bases in between. Germline V CDR1 and CDR2: SGDLS, YYNGEE. The CDR3 runs 14 residues. The DNA of the CDR3 is TGTGCCAGCAGCGTAGGGGCGATGAACACTGAAGCTTTCTTT. This gives the protein CASSVGAMNTEAFF.

V and J are TRBV6-2 or TRBV6-3 and TRBJ2-7, with D tentatively TRBD1 (5 bases). In germline, CDR1 is MNHEY, CDR2 SVGEGT. Trimming pared 2 bases from V and 5 bases from J, leaving 13 bases between. This CDR3 spans 14 amino acids. The CDR3 reads CASSYGRVSDEQYF. The CDR3 nucleotides are TGTGCCAGCAGTTACGGCAGGGTGTCGGACGAGCAGTACTTC.

The V gene is TRBV11-1, the J gene TRBJ2-7; D is possibly TRBD1 or TRBD2 (5 bases each). The germline V gene encodes CDR1 SGHAT and CDR2 FQDESV (reference sequence). The CDR3 has 15 residues. The ends were cut back, 1 base at V and 1 base at J, with 11 bases in the middle. CDR3 coding DNA: TGTGCCAGCAGCTTAGACCGGGACCGATCCTACGAGCAGTACTTC. As protein: CASSLDRDRSYEQYF.